These T cell receptor beta chains were read from a single sample in a study of blood T cell repertoires in COVID-19. TCRdb keeps only in-frame clones here, not all; method: immunoSEQ multiplex PCR. This sample carries under 300,000 clones, 70% to 90% of them seen once, and the ten largest clones take over 6%. What was sequenced was peripheral blood. Receptor source: a woman in her 70s with active or convalescent COVID-19. Both conserved end residues are part of each CDR3. The D gene is left open where the match is weak. Not all rows give a size; the values are once, few, many and, for expanded clones, a class.

>NA|NA|TRBJ2-1|TRBV24-1
CATSEETGNNEQFF
TGTGCCACCAGTGAGGAGACGGGGAACAATGAGCAGTTCTTC
>TRBD1|NA|TRBJ2-3|TRBV7-2
CASRQGLTDTQYF
TGTGCCAGCAGACAGGGGCTCACAGATACGCAGTATTTT
>TRBD1|NA|TRBJ1-4|TRBV24-1
CATSDRQGTNEKLFF
TGTGCCACCAGTGATCGACAGGGAACTAATGAAAAACTGTTTTTT
>NA|NA|TRBJ1-1|TRBV5-1
CASSLVGPVNTEAFF
TGCGCCAGCAGCTTGGTGGGGCCTGTGAACACTGAAGCTTTCTTT
>NA|NA|TRBJ1-2|TRBV5-1
CASSPGGPSGLSYGYTF
TGCGCCAGCAGCCCCGGGGGGCCGTCGGGACTGAGCTATGGCTACACCTTC
>NA|NA|TRBJ1-3|TRBV5-1
CASSQRTDSGNTIYF
TGCGCCAGCAGCCAGAGGACAGACTCTGGAAACACCATATATTTT
>NA|NA|TRBJ2-7|TRBV7-2
CASSLERTSEQYF
TGTGCCAGCAGCTTAGAGAGGACATCGGAGCAGTACTTC
>TRBD1|NA|TRBJ1-3|TRBV7-3
CASSPGTGSGNTIYF
TGTGCCAGCAGCCCAGGGACAGGGTCTGGAAACACCATATATTTT
>NA|NA|TRBJ2-1|TRBV6-4
CASSPDGDEQFF
TGTGCCAGCAGTCCGGACGGGGATGAGCAGTTCTTC
>TRBD2|NA|TRBJ2-2|TRBV5-1
CASSLAGGALYTGELFF
TGCGCCAGCAGCTTGGCCGGGGGGGCCCTGTACACCGGGGAGCTGTTTTTT
>TRBD1|once|TRBJ1-2|TRBV7-8
CASSLAGQANYGYTF
TGTGCCAGCAGCTTAGCGGGACAGGCTAACTATGGCTACACCTTC
>NA|NA|TRBJ1-2|TRBV4-3
CASSQVMEGGYGYTF
TGCGCCAGCAGCCAAGTTATGGAGGGCGGTTATGGCTACACCTTC
>TRBD1|NA|TRBJ2-2|TRBV4-1
CASRTLDRRNTGELFF
TGCGCCAGCAGGACCCTGGACAGGCGGAACACCGGGGAGCTGTTTTTT
>NA|NA|TRBJ2-7|TRBV18
CASSARRGEQYF
TGTGCCAGCTCGGCTAGGAGGGGCGAGCAGTACTTC
>TRBD2|NA|TRBJ2-7|TRBV7-2
CASSFVSGGEQYF
TGTGCCAGCAGTTTTGTTAGCGGGGGGGAGCAGTACTTC
>TRBD1|NA|TRBJ2-1|TRBV9
CASSVYTGDEQFF
TGTGCCAGCAGCGTATATACAGGGGATGAGCAGTTCTTC
>TRBD1|NA|TRBJ1-2|TRBV11-2
CASSSKDRGHYGYTF
TGTGCCAGCAGCTCCAAGGACAGGGGCCACTATGGCTACACCTTC
>TRBD1|NA|TRBJ2-3|TRBV4-3
CASSPGGIADTQYF
TGCGCCAGCAGCCCAGGGGGCATCGCAGATACGCAGTATTTT
>NA|NA|TRBJ2-7|TRBV7-9
CASSFSPSVPPYEQYF
TGTGCCAGCAGCTTCAGTCCAAGCGTACCTCCCTACGAGCAGTACTTC
>NA|once|TRBJ2-7|TRBV6-2/TRBV6-3
CASSYRWAGSSYYEEYF
TGTGCCAGCAGTTACAGGTGGGCGGGCTCCTCCTACTACGAGGAGTACTTC
>NA|NA|TRBJ2-1|TRBV7-9
CASSQGSNEQFF
TGTGCCAGCAGCCAGGGCAGTAATGAGCAGTTCTTC
>TRBD1|few|TRBJ1-1|TRBV19
CASSSRTGMNTEAFF
TGTGCCAGTAGTTCCAGGACAGGCATGAACACTGAAGCTTTCTTT
>TRBD1|NA|TRBJ2-7|TRBV7-6
CASSLGTGEVAEQYF
TGTGCCAGCAGCCTAGGGACAGGGGAAGTAGCCGAGCAGTACTTC
>TRBD1|NA|TRBJ2-4|TRBV12-3/TRBV12-4
CASQGQGRSIQYF
TGTGCCAGCCAGGGACAGGGTCGAAGCATTCAGTACTTC
>TRBD1|NA|TRBJ1-4|TRBV11-2
CASSRTGGVATNEKLFF
TGTGCCAGCAGCAGGACAGGGGGAGTTGCAACTAATGAAAAACTGTTTTTT
>NA|NA|TRBJ1-1|TRBV6-2/TRBV6-3
CASSYPFRDEAFF
TGTGCCAGCAGTTACCCGTTCCGGGATGAAGCTTTCTTT
>NA|NA|TRBJ1-1|TRBV19
CASSIKSSEVGTEAFF
TGTGCCAGTAGTATCAAAAGCTCCGAAGTTGGCACTGAAGCTTTCTTT
>TRBD1|NA|TRBJ1-1|TRBV25-1
CASSFTGDTEAFF
TGTGCCAGCAGTTTTACAGGGGACACTGAAGCTTTCTTT
>NA|NA|TRBJ1-2|TRBV7-8
CASSLPGQYGYTF
TGTGCCAGCAGCCTACCTGGACAGTATGGCTACACCTTC
>NA|many|TRBJ2-1|TRBV10-3
CAISESPSSYNEQFF
TGTGCCATCAGTGAGTCCCCGAGCTCCTACAATGAGCAGTTCTTC
>NA|NA|TRBJ1-1|TRBV5-6
CASSSGLMNTEAFF
TGTGCCAGCAGCTCCGGACTGATGAACACTGAAGCTTTCTTT
>TRBD1|NA|TRBJ2-5|TRBV7-2
CASSLGGQGFETQYF
TGTGCCAGCAGCTTAGGGGGACAGGGATTCGAGACCCAGTACTTC
>NA|NA|TRBJ1-1|TRBV19
CASRLRGNSYLRGNTEAFF
TGTGCCAGTAGACTACGGGGGAACTCCTACCTTCGGGGGAACACTGAAGCTTTCTTT
>NA|NA|TRBJ2-3|TRBV5-4
CASSRSFGSTDTQYF
TGTGCCAGCAGCCGATCCTTCGGGAGCACAGATACGCAGTATTTT
>NA|NA|TRBJ2-5|TRBV5-1
CASSWASQETQYF
TGCGCCAGCAGCTGGGCCTCCCAAGAGACCCAGTACTTC
>TRBD2|NA|TRBJ2-7|TRBV7-2
CASSPGLASDEQYF
TGTGCCAGCAGCCCCGGACTAGCGTCCGACGAGCAGTACTTC
>TRBD1|NA|TRBJ2-1|TRBV7-8
CASSLGQGYNEQFF
TGTGCCAGCAGCTTGGGACAGGGGTACAATGAGCAGTTCTTC
>TRBD1|NA|TRBJ2-5|TRBV5-1
CASSSGDRGMETQYF
TGCGCCAGCAGCTCGGGGGACAGGGGTATGGAGACCCAGTACTTC
>NA|NA|TRBJ2-2|TRBV6-4
CASSGSENTGELFF
TGTGCCAGCAGTGGGTCAGAGAACACCGGGGAGCTGTTTTTT
>NA|NA|TRBJ1-2|TRBV19
CASAYSLGVYGYTF
TGTGCCAGTGCCTACAGTCTCGGGGTCTATGGCTACACCTTC
>NA|few|TRBJ1-3|TRBV7-9
CASMDNGNTIYF
TGTGCCAGCATGGACAACGGAAACACCATATATTTT
>TRBD1|NA|TRBJ2-5|TRBV11-2
CASSFTSGQGTSQETQYF
TGTGCCAGCAGCTTTACCTCGGGACAGGGTACGAGTCAAGAGACCCAGTACTTC
>NA|NA|TRBJ1-1|TRBV5-1
CASSLGRANTEAFF
TGCGCCAGCAGCTTGGGGCGGGCTAACACTGAAGCTTTCTTT
>NA|NA|TRBJ1-1|TRBV18
CATLSEGRTEAFF
TGTGCCACCCTTTCAGAGGGTCGAACTGAAGCTTTCTTT
>NA|NA|TRBJ1-2|TRBV10-3
CATEPDSTNYGYTF
TGTGCCACCGAACCAGACTCAACTAACTATGGCTACACCTTC
>NA|NA|TRBJ1-5|TRBV7-7
CASSTGIGQPQHF
TGTGCCAGCAGCACAGGGATTGGACAGCCCCAGCATTTT
>NA|NA|TRBJ1-1|TRBV10-1
CASSVFPEMNTEAFF
TGCGCCAGCAGTGTATTCCCGGAGATGAACACTGAAGCTTTCTTT
>NA|NA|TRBJ2-1|TRBV28
CASRLQGTTYNEQFF
TGTGCCAGCCGGCTACAGGGTACGACCTACAATGAGCAGTTCTTC
>TRBD2|NA|TRBJ2-7|TRBV18
CASSPRDYRSYEQYF
TGTGCCAGCTCACCACGGGACTACCGCTCCTACGAGCAGTACTTC